Listed below are T cell receptor beta chains from one sample, sequenced in a study of blood T cell repertoires in COVID-19. Profiled with immunoSEQ multiplex PCR; TCRdb holds only in-frame clones, not every one. The profile shows just over 75,000 clones, around 84% of them singletons. Input material: peripheral blood. These receptors all come from a man over 45 with acute or convalescent COVID-19. CDR3s include the opening cysteine and the closing phenylalanine or tryptophan. Each record gives: J gene, D gene, V gene, clone size, CDR3 DNA, CDR3 protein. The D gene is left open where the match is weak. Clone size, where shown, is once, few, many, or a class for clones that have expanded.

J gene: TRBJ2-1; D gene: NA; V gene: TRBV20-1; clone size: NA; CDR3 DNA: TGCAGTGCTAGTAGTTCGGGGGGCGGGACCAGCTCCTACAATGAGCAGTTCTTC; CDR3 protein: CSASSSGGGTSSYNEQFF
J gene: TRBJ1-3; D gene: TRBD1; V gene: TRBV4-1; clone size: once; CDR3 DNA: TGCGCCAGCAGTCTCCGACAGGGTGAAGGAAACACCATATATTTT; CDR3 protein: CASSLRQGEGNTIYF
J gene: TRBJ2-7; D gene: TRBD1; V gene: TRBV24-1; clone size: NA; CDR3 DNA: TGTGCCACCAGTGAGGGACAGGGGTACGAGCAGTACTTC; CDR3 protein: CATSEGQGYEQYF
J gene: TRBJ2-7; D gene: NA; V gene: TRBV7-2; clone size: once; CDR3 DNA: TGTGCCAGCAGCTTAGCGGGGGGGCCGGTACAGTACTTC; CDR3 protein: CASSLAGGPVQYF
J gene: TRBJ1-4; D gene: NA; V gene: TRBV28; clone size: once; CDR3 DNA: TGTGCCAGCAGTTTATCGGGAGAAAAACTGTTTTTT; CDR3 protein: CASSLSGEKLFF
J gene: TRBJ2-7; D gene: NA; V gene: TRBV9; clone size: NA; CDR3 DNA: TGTGCCAGCAGCGTAGGAGGTCAGTCCTACGAGCAGTACTTC; CDR3 protein: CASSVGGQSYEQYF
J gene: TRBJ2-3; D gene: NA; V gene: TRBV7-3; clone size: NA; CDR3 DNA: TGTGCCAGCAGCTTAACTCCAGGGCCCTCCACAGATACGCAGTATTTT; CDR3 protein: CASSLTPGPSTDTQYF
J gene: TRBJ2-1; D gene: TRBD2; V gene: TRBV5-8; clone size: NA; CDR3 DNA: TGTGCCAGCATTCCAGCGTGGGGGGGAGGGTCGCCGGGCAATGAGCAGTTCTTC; CDR3 protein: CASIPAWGGGSPGNEQFF
J gene: TRBJ1-1; D gene: TRBD1; V gene: TRBV9; clone size: NA; CDR3 DNA: TGTGCCAGCAGCGCTGGGGGACAGGTTGAAGCTTTCTTT; CDR3 protein: CASSAGGQVEAFF
J gene: TRBJ1-2; D gene: NA; V gene: TRBV19; clone size: NA; CDR3 DNA: TGTGCCAGTAGGGACACCGACCTCTATGGCTACACCTTC; CDR3 protein: CASRDTDLYGYTF
J gene: TRBJ2-5; D gene: TRBD1; V gene: TRBV5-8; clone size: once; CDR3 DNA: TGTGCCAGCAGCTACCGGACAGGTGGCCTGGAGACCCAGTACTTC; CDR3 protein: CASSYRTGGLETQYF
J gene: TRBJ1-2; D gene: NA; V gene: TRBV7-2; clone size: NA; CDR3 DNA: TGTGCCAGCAGCTTAGTAGGGGAACCAAACTATGGCTACACCTTC; CDR3 protein: CASSLVGEPNYGYTF
J gene: TRBJ1-2; D gene: TRBD1; V gene: TRBV5-8; clone size: NA; CDR3 DNA: TGTGCCAGCAGCCTCGGGACAGAACCTAACTATGGCTACACCTTC; CDR3 protein: CASSLGTEPNYGYTF
J gene: TRBJ1-2; D gene: NA; V gene: TRBV24-1; clone size: NA; CDR3 DNA: TGTGCCACCGGTACAGGGCCCCTTGGCTACACCTTC; CDR3 protein: CATGTGPLGYTF
J gene: TRBJ2-4; D gene: TRBD1; V gene: TRBV18; clone size: NA; CDR3 DNA: TGTGCCAGCTCACCGGGACAGAAAAACATTCAGTACTTC; CDR3 protein: CASSPGQKNIQYF
J gene: TRBJ2-1; D gene: NA; V gene: TRBV4-3; clone size: NA; CDR3 DNA: TGCGCCAGCAGCCAAGATCGGCGGGCACGGGGAGAGCAGTTCTTC; CDR3 protein: CASSQDRRARGEQFF
J gene: TRBJ2-1; D gene: NA; V gene: TRBV29-1; clone size: NA; CDR3 DNA: TGCAGCGTTGCCGGCAGGGCTTTTGGCGTTGAGCAGTTCTTC; CDR3 protein: CSVAGRAFGVEQFF
J gene: TRBJ1-1; D gene: TRBD1; V gene: TRBV18; clone size: few; CDR3 DNA: TGTGCCAGCTCACCACGTCCCGGGACAGGGTCGGGCACTGAAGCTTTCTTT; CDR3 protein: CASSPRPGTGSGTEAFF
J gene: TRBJ2-3; D gene: NA; V gene: TRBV19; clone size: NA; CDR3 DNA: TGTGCCAGTAGTACGGACATAAGCACAGATACGCAGTATTTT; CDR3 protein: CASSTDISTDTQYF
J gene: TRBJ2-7; D gene: NA; V gene: TRBV5-6; clone size: once; CDR3 DNA: TGTGCCAGCAGCTTTGGGGATGACAGGAACGAGCAGTACTTC; CDR3 protein: CASSFGDDRNEQYF
J gene: TRBJ2-3; D gene: NA; V gene: TRBV2; clone size: NA; CDR3 DNA: TGTGCCAGCAGTACCCCCGGGACACAACTCACAGATACGCAGTATTTT; CDR3 protein: CASSTPGTQLTDTQYF
J gene: TRBJ2-7; D gene: NA; V gene: TRBV7-2; clone size: NA; CDR3 DNA: TGTGCCAGCAGCCGCGCCGGCTACGAGCAGTACTTC; CDR3 protein: CASSRAGYEQYF
J gene: TRBJ1-1; D gene: NA; V gene: TRBV10-2; clone size: NA; CDR3 DNA: TGCGCCAGCATGGGGCGGTTGGCTGAAGCTTTCTTT; CDR3 protein: CASMGRLAEAFF
J gene: TRBJ2-7; D gene: TRBD1; V gene: TRBV6-2/TRBV6-3; clone size: few; CDR3 DNA: TGTGCCAGCAGTCCGACAGGGACCTACGAGCAGTACTTC; CDR3 protein: CASSPTGTYEQYF
J gene: TRBJ1-2; D gene: NA; V gene: TRBV11-1; clone size: once; CDR3 DNA: TGTGCCAGCAGCTTGGGCAGCAACTATGGCTACACCTTC; CDR3 protein: CASSLGSNYGYTF
J gene: TRBJ2-4; D gene: TRBD2; V gene: TRBV13; clone size: NA; CDR3 DNA: TGTGCCAGCAGCCCAATCGCTGCTAGCGGGGGGCTAGCCAAAAACATTCAGTACTTC; CDR3 protein: CASSPIAASGGLAKNIQYF
J gene: TRBJ2-7; D gene: TRBD1; V gene: TRBV27; clone size: NA; CDR3 DNA: TGTGCCAGCAGTGAACCCGGACAGGGGGCGAACGAGCAGTACTTC; CDR3 protein: CASSEPGQGANEQYF
J gene: TRBJ2-7; D gene: TRBD1; V gene: TRBV10-2; clone size: NA; CDR3 DNA: TGCGCCAGCAGTGCAACCGGGACAGGGACCTACGAGCAGTACTTC; CDR3 protein: CASSATGTGTYEQYF
J gene: TRBJ1-5; D gene: NA; V gene: TRBV6-1; clone size: NA; CDR3 DNA: TGTGCCAGCAGTACCTCTATGGGCCTCAATCAGCCCCAGCATTTT; CDR3 protein: CASSTSMGLNQPQHF
J gene: TRBJ2-7; D gene: NA; V gene: TRBV6-4; clone size: NA; CDR3 DNA: TGTGCCAGCAGTGAGGGAGGCGAGCAGTACTTC; CDR3 protein: CASSEGGEQYF
J gene: TRBJ2-7; D gene: TRBD1; V gene: TRBV19; clone size: NA; CDR3 DNA: TGTGCCAGTAGTATTCGGTCGACAGGGGGTTACGAGCAGTACTTC; CDR3 protein: CASSIRSTGGYEQYF
J gene: TRBJ1-4; D gene: NA; V gene: TRBV7-2; clone size: NA; CDR3 DNA: TGTGCCAGCAGCTTAGTAGGGCCAGGGCCCGATGAAAAACTGTTTTTT; CDR3 protein: CASSLVGPGPDEKLFF
J gene: TRBJ2-2; D gene: TRBD2; V gene: TRBV2; clone size: NA; CDR3 DNA: TGTGCCAGCAGTGACGAGGCTAGCGGGAACACCGGGGAGCTGTTTTTT; CDR3 protein: CASSDEASGNTGELFF
J gene: TRBJ2-1; D gene: NA; V gene: TRBV25-1; clone size: once; CDR3 DNA: TGTGCCAGCATGGGTCAGGGTGTGGTTTCCTACAATGAGCAGTTCTTC; CDR3 protein: CASMGQGVVSYNEQFF
J gene: TRBJ2-3; D gene: NA; V gene: TRBV6-6; clone size: NA; CDR3 DNA: TGTGCCAGCAGGCCCGAAGGGGTAAGGGCAGATACGCAGTATTTT; CDR3 protein: CASRPEGVRADTQYF
J gene: TRBJ1-1; D gene: TRBD1; V gene: TRBV11-3; clone size: once; CDR3 DNA: TGTGCCAGCAGCCCGACAGGGTTCACTGAAGCTTTCTTT; CDR3 protein: CASSPTGFTEAFF
J gene: TRBJ2-1; D gene: TRBD2; V gene: TRBV6-2/TRBV6-3; clone size: NA; CDR3 DNA: TGTGCCAGCAGTAGGACTAGCGGGTCCTACAATGAGCAGTTCTTC; CDR3 protein: CASSRTSGSYNEQFF
J gene: TRBJ2-5; D gene: NA; V gene: TRBV20-1; clone size: NA; CDR3 DNA: TGCAGTGCTAGTAGGCAGGGGACATTAGAGACCCAGTACTTC; CDR3 protein: CSASRQGTLETQYF
J gene: TRBJ2-7; D gene: NA; V gene: TRBV5-6; clone size: NA; CDR3 DNA: TGTGCCAGCAGCTTGTTTCGGGAGTCCTCCTACGAGCAGTACTTC; CDR3 protein: CASSLFRESSYEQYF
J gene: TRBJ1-4; D gene: NA; V gene: TRBV19; clone size: few; CDR3 DNA: TGTGCCAGTAGTATAGGGCCTGCAGCTAGTAGCGCAACTAATGAAAAACTGTTTTTT; CDR3 protein: CASSIGPAASSATNEKLFF
J gene: TRBJ2-1; D gene: NA; V gene: TRBV21-1; clone size: NA; CDR3 DNA: TGTGCCAGCAGCTCCCAAAGGTCCGGGACTAGCGAGGTAGAGCAGTTCTTC; CDR3 protein: CASSSQRSGTSEVEQFF
J gene: TRBJ1-1; D gene: TRBD1; V gene: TRBV18; clone size: NA; CDR3 DNA: TGTGCCAGCTCAGAACAGGGGAAGAACACTGAAGCTTTCTTT; CDR3 protein: CASSEQGKNTEAFF
J gene: TRBJ1-5; D gene: NA; V gene: TRBV7-2; clone size: NA; CDR3 DNA: TGTGCCAGCAGCTTAGAATATAGCAATCAGCCCCAGCATTTT; CDR3 protein: CASSLEYSNQPQHF
J gene: TRBJ2-3; D gene: NA; V gene: TRBV9; clone size: few; CDR3 DNA: TGTGCCAGCAGCGCCACCGGACAGACAGATACGCAGTATTTT; CDR3 protein: CASSATGQTDTQYF
J gene: TRBJ1-3; D gene: NA; V gene: TRBV7-9; clone size: NA; CDR3 DNA: TGTGCCAGCAGCCCGGGAGGGGGGGCCGGAAACACCATATATTTT; CDR3 protein: CASSPGGGAGNTIYF
J gene: TRBJ2-2; D gene: TRBD2; V gene: TRBV18; clone size: NA; CDR3 DNA: TGTGCCAGCTCACCACGACTAGCGGGCACCGGGGAGCTGTTTTTT; CDR3 protein: CASSPRLAGTGELFF
J gene: TRBJ2-3; D gene: TRBD2; V gene: TRBV27; clone size: NA; CDR3 DNA: TGTGCCAGCAGTATTGGTAGCGGGAGGGAGCTGAGAAGCACAGATACGCAGTATTTT; CDR3 protein: CASSIGSGRELRSTDTQYF
J gene: TRBJ2-5; D gene: TRBD1; V gene: TRBV28; clone size: NA; CDR3 DNA: TGTGCCAGCAGGCCCGGACAGGGAGAGACCCAGTACTTC; CDR3 protein: CASRPGQGETQYF
J gene: TRBJ1-2; D gene: NA; V gene: TRBV6-6; clone size: NA; CDR3 DNA: TGTGCCAGCAGTTACACGCTCGGTGAAGATCGAAATGGCTACACCTTC; CDR3 protein: CASSYTLGEDRNGYTF
J gene: TRBJ2-7; D gene: NA; V gene: TRBV11-3; clone size: NA; CDR3 DNA: TGTGCCAGCAGCCTCACTTTAGTCGACGAGCAGTACTTC; CDR3 protein: CASSLTLVDEQYF
J gene: TRBJ2-4; D gene: NA; V gene: TRBV6-2/TRBV6-3; clone size: NA; CDR3 DNA: TGTGCCAGCAGTTTCAGGAATCTAGCCAAAAACATTCAGTACTTC; CDR3 protein: CASSFRNLAKNIQYF
J gene: TRBJ2-3; D gene: NA; V gene: TRBV19; clone size: NA; CDR3 DNA: TGTGCCAGTAGTATCCAGGGGATTAGCACAGATACGCAGTATTTT; CDR3 protein: CASSIQGISTDTQYF
J gene: TRBJ2-1; D gene: TRBD1; V gene: TRBV10-3; clone size: many; CDR3 DNA: TGTGCCACCCGGGACAGGGACGAACCATACAATGAGCAGTTCTTC; CDR3 protein: CATRDRDEPYNEQFF
J gene: TRBJ2-1; D gene: NA; V gene: TRBV7-8; clone size: NA; CDR3 DNA: TGTGCCAGCAGCTTAGAAGGGAGAGGGCTGAATGAGCAGTTCTTC; CDR3 protein: CASSLEGRGLNEQFF